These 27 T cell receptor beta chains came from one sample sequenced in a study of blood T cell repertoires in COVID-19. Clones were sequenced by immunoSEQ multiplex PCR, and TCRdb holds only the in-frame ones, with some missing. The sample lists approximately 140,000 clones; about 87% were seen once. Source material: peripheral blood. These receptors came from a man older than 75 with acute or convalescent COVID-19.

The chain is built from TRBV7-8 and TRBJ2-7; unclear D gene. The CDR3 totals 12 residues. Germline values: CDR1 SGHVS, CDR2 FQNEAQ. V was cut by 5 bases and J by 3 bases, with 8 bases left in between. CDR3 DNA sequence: TGTGCCAGCAGCCTAACAGACTACGAGCAGTACTTC. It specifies CASSLTDYEQYF.

DNA of the CDR3: TGTGCCAGCAGCTCGCGGGGCCCAGATACGCAGTATTTT. Its translation: CASSSRGPDTQYF. V gene TRBV7-3 combines with J gene TRBJ2-3; a possible D gene is TRBD2 (6 bases). Trimming left V 4 bases short and J 4 bases short, with 9 bases between. In germline, CDR1 is SGHTA, CDR2 FQGTGA. The CDR3 length is 13 residues.

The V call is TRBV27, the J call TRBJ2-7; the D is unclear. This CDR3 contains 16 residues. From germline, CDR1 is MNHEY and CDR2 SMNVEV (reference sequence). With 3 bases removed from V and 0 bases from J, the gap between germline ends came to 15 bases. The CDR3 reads CASSFVKAASSYEQYF. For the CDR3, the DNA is TGTGCCAGCAGTTTTGTGAAGGCGGCTAGCTCCTACGAGCAGTACTTC.

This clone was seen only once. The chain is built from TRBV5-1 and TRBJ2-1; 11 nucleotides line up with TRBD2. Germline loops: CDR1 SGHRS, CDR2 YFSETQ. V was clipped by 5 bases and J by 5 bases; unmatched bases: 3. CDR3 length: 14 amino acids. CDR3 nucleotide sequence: TGCGCCAGCAGTTTTAGCGGGGGGGACAATGAGCAGTTCTTC. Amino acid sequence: CASSFSGGDNEQFF. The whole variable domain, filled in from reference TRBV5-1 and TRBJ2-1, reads KAGVTQTPRYLIKTRGQQVTLSCSPISGHRSVSWYQQTPGQGLQFLFEYFSETQRNKGNFPGRFSGRQFSNSRSEMNVSTLELGDSALYLCASSFSGGDNEQFFGPGTRLTVL.

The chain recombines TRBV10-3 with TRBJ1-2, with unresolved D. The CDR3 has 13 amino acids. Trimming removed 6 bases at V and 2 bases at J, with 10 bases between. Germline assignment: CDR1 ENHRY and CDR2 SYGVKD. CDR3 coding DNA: TGTGCCATCAGACCAGAAGTCAACTATGGCTACACCTTC. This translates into CAIRPEVNYGYTF.

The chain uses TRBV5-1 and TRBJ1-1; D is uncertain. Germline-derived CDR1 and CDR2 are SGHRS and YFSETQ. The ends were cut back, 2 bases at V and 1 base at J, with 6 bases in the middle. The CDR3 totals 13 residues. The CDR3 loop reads CASSFQENTEAFF. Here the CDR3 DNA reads TGCGCCAGCAGCTTCCAGGAGAACACTGAAGCTTTCTTT.

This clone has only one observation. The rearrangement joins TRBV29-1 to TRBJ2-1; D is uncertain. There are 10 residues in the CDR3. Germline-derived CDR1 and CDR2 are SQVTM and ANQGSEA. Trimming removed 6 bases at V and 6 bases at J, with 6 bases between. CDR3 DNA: TGCAGCGTACGACTCAATGAGCAGTTCTTC. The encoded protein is CSVRLNEQFF.

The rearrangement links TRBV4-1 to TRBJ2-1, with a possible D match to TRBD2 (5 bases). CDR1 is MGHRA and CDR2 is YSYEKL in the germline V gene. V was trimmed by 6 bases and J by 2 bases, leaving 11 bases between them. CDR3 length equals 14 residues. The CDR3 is CASSLAQAYNEQFF. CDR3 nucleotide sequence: TGCGCCAGCAGTCTAGCCCAGGCCTACAATGAGCAGTTCTTC.

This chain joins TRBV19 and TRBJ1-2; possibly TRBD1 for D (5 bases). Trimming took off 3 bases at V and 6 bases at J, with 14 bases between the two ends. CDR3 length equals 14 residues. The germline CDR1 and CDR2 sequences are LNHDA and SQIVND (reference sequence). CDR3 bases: TGTGCCAGTAGTATCGGGCAGGGATGGGATGGCTACACCTTC. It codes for CASSIGQGWDGYTF.

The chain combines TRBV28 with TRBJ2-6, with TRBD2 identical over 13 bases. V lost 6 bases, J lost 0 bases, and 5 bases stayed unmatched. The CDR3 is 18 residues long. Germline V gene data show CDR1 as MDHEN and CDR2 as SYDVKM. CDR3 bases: TGTGCCAGCAGAGGACTAGCGGGGGCCCTCTCTGGGGCCAACGTCCTGACTTTC. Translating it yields CASRGLAGALSGANVLTF.

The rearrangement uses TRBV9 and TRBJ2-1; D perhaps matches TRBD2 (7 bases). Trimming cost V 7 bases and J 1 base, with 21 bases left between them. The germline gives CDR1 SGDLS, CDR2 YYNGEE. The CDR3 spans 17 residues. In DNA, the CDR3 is TGTGCCAGCGGGAGGGGGGAGGCCGCATATTCCTACAATGAGCAGTTCTTC. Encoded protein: CASGRGEAAYSYNEQFF.

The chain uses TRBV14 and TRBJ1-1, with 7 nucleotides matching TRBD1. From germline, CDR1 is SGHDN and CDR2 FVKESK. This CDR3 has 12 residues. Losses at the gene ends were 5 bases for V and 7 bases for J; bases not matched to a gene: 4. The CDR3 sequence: CASSIRTGEAFF. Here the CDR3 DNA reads TGTGCCAGCAGCATTCGGACAGGTGAAGCTTTCTTT.

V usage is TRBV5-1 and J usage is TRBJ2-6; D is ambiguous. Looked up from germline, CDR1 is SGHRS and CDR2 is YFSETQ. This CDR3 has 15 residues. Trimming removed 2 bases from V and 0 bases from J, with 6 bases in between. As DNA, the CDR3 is TGCGCCAGCAGCTTACCGGGCTCTGGGGCCAACGTCCTGACTTTC. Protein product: CASSLPGSGANVLTF.

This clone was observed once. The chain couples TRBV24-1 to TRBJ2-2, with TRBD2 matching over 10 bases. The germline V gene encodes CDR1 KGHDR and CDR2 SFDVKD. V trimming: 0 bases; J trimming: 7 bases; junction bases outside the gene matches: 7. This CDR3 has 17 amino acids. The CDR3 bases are TGTGCCACCAGTGATTTGACCGGGACTAGCGTTTTCGGGGAGCTGTTTTTT. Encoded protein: CATSDLTGTSVFGELFF.

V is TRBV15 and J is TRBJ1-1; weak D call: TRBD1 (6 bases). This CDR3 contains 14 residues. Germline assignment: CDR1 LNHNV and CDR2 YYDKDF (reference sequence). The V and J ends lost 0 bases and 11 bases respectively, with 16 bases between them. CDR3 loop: CATSRETTGPVAFF. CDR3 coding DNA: TGTGCCACCAGCAGAGAGACTACAGGGCCCGTCGCTTTCTTT.

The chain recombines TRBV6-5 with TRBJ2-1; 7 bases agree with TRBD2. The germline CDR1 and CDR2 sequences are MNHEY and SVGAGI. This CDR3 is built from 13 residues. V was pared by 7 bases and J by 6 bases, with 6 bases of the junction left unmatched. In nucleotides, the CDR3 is TGTGCCAGCAACCGACCGGGGGGCAATGAGCAGTTCTTC. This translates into CASNRPGGNEQFF.

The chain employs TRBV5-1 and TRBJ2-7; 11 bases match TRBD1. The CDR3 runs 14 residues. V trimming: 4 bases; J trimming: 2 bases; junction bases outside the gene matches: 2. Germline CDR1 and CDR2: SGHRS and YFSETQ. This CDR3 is CASSMGQGAYEQYF. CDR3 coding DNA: TGCGCCAGCAGCATGGGACAGGGGGCCTACGAGCAGTACTTC.

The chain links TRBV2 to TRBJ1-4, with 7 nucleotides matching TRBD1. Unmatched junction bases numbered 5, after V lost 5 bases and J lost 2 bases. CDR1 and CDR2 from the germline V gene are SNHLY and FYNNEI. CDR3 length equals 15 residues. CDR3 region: CASSRPGQTNEKLFF. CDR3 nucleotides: TGTGCCAGCAGTAGGCCGGGACAGACTAATGAAAAACTGTTTTTT. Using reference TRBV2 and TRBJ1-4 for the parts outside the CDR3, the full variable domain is EPEVTQTPSHQVTQMGQEVILRCVPISNHLYFYWYRQILGQKVEFLVSFYNNEISEKSEIFDDQFSVERPDGSNFTLKIRSTKLEDSAMYFCASSRPGQTNEKLFFGSGTQLSVL.

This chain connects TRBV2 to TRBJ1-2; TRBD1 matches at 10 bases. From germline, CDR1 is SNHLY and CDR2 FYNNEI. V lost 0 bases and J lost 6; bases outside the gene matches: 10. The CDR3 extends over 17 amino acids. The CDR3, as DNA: TGTGCCAGCAGTGAAGCTAGGACAGGGGGGAATAAAGATGGCTACACCTTC. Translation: CASSEARTGGNKDGYTF.

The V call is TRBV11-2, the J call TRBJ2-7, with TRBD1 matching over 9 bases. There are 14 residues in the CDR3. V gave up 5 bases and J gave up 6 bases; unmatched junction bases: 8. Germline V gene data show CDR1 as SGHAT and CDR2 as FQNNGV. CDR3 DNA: TGTGCCAGCAGCACCCGGACAGGGGTTGGCGAGCAGTACTTC. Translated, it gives CASSTRTGVGEQYF.

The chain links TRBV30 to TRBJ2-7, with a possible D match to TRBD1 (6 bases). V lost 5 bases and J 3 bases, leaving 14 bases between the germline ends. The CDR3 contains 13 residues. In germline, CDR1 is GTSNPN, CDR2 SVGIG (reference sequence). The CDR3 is CAWDTGTNYEQYF. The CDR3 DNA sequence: TGTGCCTGGGACACCGGGACAAACTACGAGCAGTACTTC.

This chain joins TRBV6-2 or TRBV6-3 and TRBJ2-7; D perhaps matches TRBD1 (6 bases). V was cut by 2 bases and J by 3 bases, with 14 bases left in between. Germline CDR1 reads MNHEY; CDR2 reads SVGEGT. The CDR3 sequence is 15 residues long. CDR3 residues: CASSYGRQANYEQYF. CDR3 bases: TGTGCCAGCAGTTACGGACGACAGGCCAACTACGAGCAGTACTTC.

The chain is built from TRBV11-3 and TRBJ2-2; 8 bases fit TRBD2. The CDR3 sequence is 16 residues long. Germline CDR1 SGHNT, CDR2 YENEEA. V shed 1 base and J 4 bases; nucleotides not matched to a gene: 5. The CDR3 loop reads CASSLGAGGTTGELFF. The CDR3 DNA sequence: TGTGCCAGCAGCTTAGGGGCGGGAGGAACCACCGGGGAGCTGTTTTTT.

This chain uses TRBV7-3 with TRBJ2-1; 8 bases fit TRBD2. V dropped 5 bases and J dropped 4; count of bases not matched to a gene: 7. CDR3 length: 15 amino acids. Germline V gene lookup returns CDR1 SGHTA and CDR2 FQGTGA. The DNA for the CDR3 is TGTGCCAGCAGCCCTGGGGTAGCGGGATACAATGAGCAGTTCTTC. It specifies CASSPGVAGYNEQFF.

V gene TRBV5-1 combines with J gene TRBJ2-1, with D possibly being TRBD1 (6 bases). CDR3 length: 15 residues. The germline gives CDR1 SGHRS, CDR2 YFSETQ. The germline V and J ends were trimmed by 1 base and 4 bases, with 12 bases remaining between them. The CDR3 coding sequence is TGCGCCAGCAGCTTGAGGACAGTGGGTTACAATGAGCAGTTCTTC. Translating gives CASSLRTVGYNEQFF.

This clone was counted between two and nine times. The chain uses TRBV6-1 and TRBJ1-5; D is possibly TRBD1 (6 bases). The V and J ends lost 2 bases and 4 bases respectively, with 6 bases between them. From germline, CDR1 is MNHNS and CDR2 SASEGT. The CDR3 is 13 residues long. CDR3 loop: CASSEQGNQPQHF. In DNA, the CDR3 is TGTGCCAGCAGTGAACAGGGGAATCAGCCCCAGCATTTT.

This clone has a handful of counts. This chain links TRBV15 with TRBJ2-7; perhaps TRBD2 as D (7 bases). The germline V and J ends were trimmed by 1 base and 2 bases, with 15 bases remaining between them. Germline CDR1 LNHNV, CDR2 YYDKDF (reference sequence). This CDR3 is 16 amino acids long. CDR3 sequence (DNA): TGTGCCACCAGCAGAGGGGGGGGCGACAGACCCTACGAGCAGTACTTC. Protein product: CATSRGGGDRPYEQYF.